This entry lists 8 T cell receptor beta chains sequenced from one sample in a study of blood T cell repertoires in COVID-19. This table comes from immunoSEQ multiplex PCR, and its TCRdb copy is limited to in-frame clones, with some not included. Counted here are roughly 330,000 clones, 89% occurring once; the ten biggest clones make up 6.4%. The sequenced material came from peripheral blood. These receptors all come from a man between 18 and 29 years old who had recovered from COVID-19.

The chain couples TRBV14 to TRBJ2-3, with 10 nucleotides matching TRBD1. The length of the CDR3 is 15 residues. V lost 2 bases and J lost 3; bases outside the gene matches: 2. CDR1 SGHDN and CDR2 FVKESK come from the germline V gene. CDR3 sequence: CASSQWTGGTDTQYF. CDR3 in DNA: TGTGCCAGCAGCCAATGGACAGGGGGTACAGATACGCAGTATTTT.

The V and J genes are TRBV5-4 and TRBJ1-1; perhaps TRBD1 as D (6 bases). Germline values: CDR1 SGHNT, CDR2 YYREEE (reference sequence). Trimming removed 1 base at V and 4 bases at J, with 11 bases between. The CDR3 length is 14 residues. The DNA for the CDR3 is TGTGCCAGCAGCTTGCAGGGGTTAAGCACTGAAGCTTTCTTT. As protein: CASSLQGLSTEAFF.

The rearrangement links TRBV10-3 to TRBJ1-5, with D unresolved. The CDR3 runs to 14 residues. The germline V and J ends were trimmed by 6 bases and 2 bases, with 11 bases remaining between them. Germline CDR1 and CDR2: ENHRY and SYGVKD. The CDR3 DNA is TGTGCCATCAGCCCGAGCGCCGGCAATCAGCCCCAGCATTTT. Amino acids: CAISPSAGNQPQHF.

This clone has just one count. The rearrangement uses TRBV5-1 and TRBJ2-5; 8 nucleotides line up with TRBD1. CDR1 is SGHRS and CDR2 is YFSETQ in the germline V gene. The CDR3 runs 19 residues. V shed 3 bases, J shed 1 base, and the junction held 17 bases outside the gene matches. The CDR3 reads CASSSVPGQVRGPQETQYF. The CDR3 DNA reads TGCGCCAGCAGCTCGGTCCCGGGACAGGTCAGGGGGCCCCAAGAGACCCAGTACTTC.

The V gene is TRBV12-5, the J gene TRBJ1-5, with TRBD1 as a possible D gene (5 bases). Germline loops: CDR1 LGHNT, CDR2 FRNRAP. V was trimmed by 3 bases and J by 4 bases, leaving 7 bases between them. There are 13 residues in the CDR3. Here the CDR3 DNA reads TGTGCTAGTGGTTTAGGGGCTAATCAGCCCCAGCATTTT. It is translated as CASGLGANQPQHF.

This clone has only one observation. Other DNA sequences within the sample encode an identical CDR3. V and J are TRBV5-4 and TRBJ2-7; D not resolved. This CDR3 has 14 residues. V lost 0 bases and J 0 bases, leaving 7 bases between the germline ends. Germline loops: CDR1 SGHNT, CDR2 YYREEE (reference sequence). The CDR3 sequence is CASSLGGSSYEQYF. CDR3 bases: TGTGCCAGCAGCTTGGGAGGAAGCTCCTACGAGCAGTACTTC.

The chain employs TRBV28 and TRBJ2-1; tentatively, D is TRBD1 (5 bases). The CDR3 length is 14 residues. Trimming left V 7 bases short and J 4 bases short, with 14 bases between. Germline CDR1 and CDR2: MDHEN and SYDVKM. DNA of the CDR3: TGTGCCAGCACCCTAGGGGCGCCATACAATGAGCAGTTCTTC. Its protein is CASTLGAPYNEQFF.

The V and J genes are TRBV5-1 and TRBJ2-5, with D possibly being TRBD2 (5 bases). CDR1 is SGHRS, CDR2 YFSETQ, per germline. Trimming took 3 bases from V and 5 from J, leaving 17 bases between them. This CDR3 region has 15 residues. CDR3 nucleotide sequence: TGCGCCAGCAGCTCCCGGACTCACGGGGTGGAGACCCAGTACTTC. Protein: CASSSRTHGVETQYF.